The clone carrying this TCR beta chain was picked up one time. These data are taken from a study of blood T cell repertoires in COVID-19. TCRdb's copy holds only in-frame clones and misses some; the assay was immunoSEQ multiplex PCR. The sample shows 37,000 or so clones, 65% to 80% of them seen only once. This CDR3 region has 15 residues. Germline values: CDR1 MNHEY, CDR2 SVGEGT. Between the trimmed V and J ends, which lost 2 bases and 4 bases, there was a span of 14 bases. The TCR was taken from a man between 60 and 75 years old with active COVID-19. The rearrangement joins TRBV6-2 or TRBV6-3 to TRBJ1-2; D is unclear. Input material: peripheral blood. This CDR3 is CASSYLSPTLYGYTF. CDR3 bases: TGTGCCAGCAGTTACCTAAGTCCAACCCTCTATGGCTACACCTTC.